This TCR beta chain was captured by sequencing in a study of technical replicates of blood from a handful of donors. V lost 6 bases to trimming and J lost 2 bases, with 16 bases between them. Germline CDR1 MNHEY, CDR2 SVGAGI. The CDR3 totals 15 residues. Clones were read by immunoSEQ multiplex PCR, and TCRdb kept only the in-frame ones, dropping some. The sample holds about 85,000 clones, just under 95% seen once. The chain couples TRBV6-5 to TRBJ1-2, with unresolved D. This sequence was found in a human donor in good health. Sequencing was carried out using T cells isolated from PBMCs. Written as DNA, the CDR3 is TGTGCCAGCAGATACGGTAGTCCAAGAAACTATGGCTACACCTTC. It yields the protein CASRYGSPRNYGYTF.